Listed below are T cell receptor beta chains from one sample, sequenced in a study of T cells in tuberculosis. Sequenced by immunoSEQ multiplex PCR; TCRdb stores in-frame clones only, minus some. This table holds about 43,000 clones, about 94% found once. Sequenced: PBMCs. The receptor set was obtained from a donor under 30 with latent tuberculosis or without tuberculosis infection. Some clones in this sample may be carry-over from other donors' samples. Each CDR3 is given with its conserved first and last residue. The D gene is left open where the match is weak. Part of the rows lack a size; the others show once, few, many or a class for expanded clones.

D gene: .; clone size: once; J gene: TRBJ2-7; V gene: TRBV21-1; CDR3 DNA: TGTGCCAGCAGCTCCCCAGTGGCCTCCTACGAGCAGTACTTC; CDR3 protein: CASSSPVASYEQYF
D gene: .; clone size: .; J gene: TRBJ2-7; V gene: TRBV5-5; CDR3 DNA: TGTGCCAGCAGCCCCGTCGGCGGCTCCTACGAGCAGTACTTC; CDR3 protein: CASSPVGGSYEQYF
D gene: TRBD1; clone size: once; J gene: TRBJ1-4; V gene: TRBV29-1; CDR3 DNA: TGCAGCGTTGAAGTCCCATTAGGACAGGGTTCGAATGAAAAACTGTTTTTT; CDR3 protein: CSVEVPLGQGSNEKLFF
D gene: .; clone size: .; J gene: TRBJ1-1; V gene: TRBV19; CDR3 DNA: TGTGCCAGTAGTTATGGTACCCTAGAGACCGCTGAAGCTTTCTTT; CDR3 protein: CASSYGTLETAEAFF
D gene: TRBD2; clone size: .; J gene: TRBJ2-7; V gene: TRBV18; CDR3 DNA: TGTGCCAGCTCCCGAAGTACGGGGGAGGGCCCTCGGGCCGAGCAGTACTTC; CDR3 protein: CASSRSTGEGPRAEQYF
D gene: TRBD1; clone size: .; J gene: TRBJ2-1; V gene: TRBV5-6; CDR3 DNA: TGTGCCAGCAGCCTCCGGGACAGGGACGGCAATGAGCAGTTCTTC; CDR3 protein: CASSLRDRDGNEQFF
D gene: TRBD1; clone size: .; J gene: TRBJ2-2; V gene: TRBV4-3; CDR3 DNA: TGCGCCAGCAGCCAAGAGGGACAGGGCTATACCGGGGAGCTGTTTTTT; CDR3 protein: CASSQEGQGYTGELFF
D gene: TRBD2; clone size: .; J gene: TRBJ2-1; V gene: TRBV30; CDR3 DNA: TGTGCCTGGAGCCTCCCCGGGCGGACTAGCGGGGCCTCCGCATCCTACAATGAGCAGTTCTTC; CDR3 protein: CAWSLPGRTSGASASYNEQFF
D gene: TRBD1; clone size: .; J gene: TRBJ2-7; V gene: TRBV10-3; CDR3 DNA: TGTGCCATCGGGGACCCAGGGGGCGTACGGCCCTACGAGCAGTACTTC; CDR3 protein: CAIGDPGGVRPYEQYF
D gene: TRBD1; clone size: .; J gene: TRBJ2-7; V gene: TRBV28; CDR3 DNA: TGTGCCAGCAGTCCCCGGGACAGGGGCTACGAGCAGTACTTC; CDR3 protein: CASSPRDRGYEQYF
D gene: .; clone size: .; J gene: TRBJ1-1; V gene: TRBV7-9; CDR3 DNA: TGTGCCAGCAGCTTAGCAAAGGGCTTGCGTCGGGGAACTGAAGCTTTCTTT; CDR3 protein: CASSLAKGLRRGTEAFF
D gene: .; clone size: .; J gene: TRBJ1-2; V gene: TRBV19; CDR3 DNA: TGTGCCAGTAGAGCCGACAGGCTCGGGCGGGGCTACACCTTC; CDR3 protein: CASRADRLGRGYTF
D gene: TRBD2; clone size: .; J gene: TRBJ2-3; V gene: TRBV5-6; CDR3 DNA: TGTGCCAGCGACAAACCGCTAGCGGGAGTCTCAGATACGCAGTATTTT; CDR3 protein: CASDKPLAGVSDTQYF
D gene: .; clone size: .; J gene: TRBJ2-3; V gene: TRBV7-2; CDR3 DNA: TGTGCCAGCAGCTTTGGAGGGACCCGGGGTACGCAGTATTTT; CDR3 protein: CASSFGGTRGTQYF
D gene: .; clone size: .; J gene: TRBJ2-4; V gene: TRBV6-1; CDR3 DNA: TGTGCCAGCAGGGTCAACAGGGAATCAAACATTCAGTACTTC; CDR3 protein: CASRVNRESNIQYF
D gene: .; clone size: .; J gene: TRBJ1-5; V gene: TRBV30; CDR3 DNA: TGTGCCTGGAGTTTAGAAACTAGCAATCAGCCCCAGCATTTT; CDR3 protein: CAWSLETSNQPQHF
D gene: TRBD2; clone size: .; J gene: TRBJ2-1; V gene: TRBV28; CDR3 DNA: TGTGCCAGCGGGAGGGCCTTAGGGGAGCAGTTCTTC; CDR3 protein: CASGRALGEQFF
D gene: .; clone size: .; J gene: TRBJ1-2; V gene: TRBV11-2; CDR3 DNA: TGTGCCAGCAGCTTTTCACGGCAGGCCTATGGCTACACCTTC; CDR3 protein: CASSFSRQAYGYTF
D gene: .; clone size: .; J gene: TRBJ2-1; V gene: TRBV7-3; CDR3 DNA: TGTGCCAGCAGCGCTAGCTCCAGCTCCTACAATGAGCAGTTCTTC; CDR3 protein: CASSASSSSYNEQFF
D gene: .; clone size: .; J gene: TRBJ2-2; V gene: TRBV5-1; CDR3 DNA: TGCGCCAGCATAGAGGCTATCACCGGGGAGCTGTTTTTT; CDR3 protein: CASIEAITGELFF
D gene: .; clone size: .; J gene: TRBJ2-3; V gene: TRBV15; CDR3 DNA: TGTGCCACCAGCAGAGATGCCTACCCAGGGGTTACGCAGTATTTT; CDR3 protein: CATSRDAYPGVTQYF
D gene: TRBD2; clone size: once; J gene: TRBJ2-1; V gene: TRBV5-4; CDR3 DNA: TGTGCCAGCAACACTAGCGGGAGGCCAGTCGATGAGCAGTTCTTC; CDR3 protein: CASNTSGRPVDEQFF
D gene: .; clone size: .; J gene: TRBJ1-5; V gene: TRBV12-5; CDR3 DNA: TGTGCTAGTGGTTTCTTGGAAAAGGGGGGGGGCAATCAGCCCCAGCATTTT; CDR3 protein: CASGFLEKGGGNQPQHF
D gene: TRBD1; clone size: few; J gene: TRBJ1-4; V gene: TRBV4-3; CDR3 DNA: TGCGCCAGCAGCCAAGGGCCCGACAGGGCACGCGAAAAACTGTTTTTT; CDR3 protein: CASSQGPDRAREKLFF
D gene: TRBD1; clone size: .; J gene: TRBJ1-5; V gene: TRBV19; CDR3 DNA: TGTGCCAGCGGGGGGGGACAGATAAGCAATCAGCCCCAGCATTTT; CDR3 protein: CASGGGQISNQPQHF
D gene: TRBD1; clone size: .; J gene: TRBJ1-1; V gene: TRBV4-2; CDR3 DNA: TGTGCCAGCAGCCAAGAAGGGACAGGGGTAAGGACTGAAGCTTTCTTT; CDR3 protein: CASSQEGTGVRTEAFF
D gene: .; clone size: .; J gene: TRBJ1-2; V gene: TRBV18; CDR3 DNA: TGTGCCAGCTCACCGTACGGGTCTAATGGCTACACCTTC; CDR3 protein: CASSPYGSNGYTF
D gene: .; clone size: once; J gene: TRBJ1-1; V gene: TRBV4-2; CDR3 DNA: TGTGCCAGCACCACGGCGGGGTTCACTGAAGCTTTCTTT; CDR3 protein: CASTTAGFTEAFF
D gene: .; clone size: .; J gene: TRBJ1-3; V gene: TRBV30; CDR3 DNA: TGTGCCTGGAGTAGGAGGGGCTCTGGAAACACCATATATTTT; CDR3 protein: CAWSRRGSGNTIYF
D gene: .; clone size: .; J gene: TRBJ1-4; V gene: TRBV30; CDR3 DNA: TGTGCCTGGACAGGGGATAATGAAAAACTGTTTTTT; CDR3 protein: CAWTGDNEKLFF
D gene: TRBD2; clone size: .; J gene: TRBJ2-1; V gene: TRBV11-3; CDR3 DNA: TGTGCCAGCAGCCACGATCTGACGGGAGGTAACAATGAGCAGTTCTTC; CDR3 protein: CASSHDLTGGNNEQFF
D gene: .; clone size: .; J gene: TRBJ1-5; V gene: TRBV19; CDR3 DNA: TGTGCCAGTAGCGAACAGGGTGGTCAGCCCCAGCATTTT; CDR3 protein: CASSEQGGQPQHF
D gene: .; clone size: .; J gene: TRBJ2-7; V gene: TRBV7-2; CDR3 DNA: TGTGCCAGCAGCCCCCGAGGAAGCTCCTACGAGCAGTACTTC; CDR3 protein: CASSPRGSSYEQYF
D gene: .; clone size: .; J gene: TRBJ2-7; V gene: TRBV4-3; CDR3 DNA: TGCGCCAGCAGCCGAAGTTCCGGGACAACCAGGTCCGAGCAGTACTTC; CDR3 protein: CASSRSSGTTRSEQYF
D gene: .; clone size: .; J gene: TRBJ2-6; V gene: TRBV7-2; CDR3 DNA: TGTGCCAGCAGCTTCGACAAGGTCGGGGCCAACGTCCTGACTTTC; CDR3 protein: CASSFDKVGANVLTF
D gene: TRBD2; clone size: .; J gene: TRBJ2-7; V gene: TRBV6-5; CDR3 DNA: TGTGCCAGCAGCACTAGCGGGAGGGGAGTTGAGGAGCAGTACTTC; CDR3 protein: CASSTSGRGVEEQYF
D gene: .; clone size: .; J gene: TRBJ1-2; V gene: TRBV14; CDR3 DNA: TGTGCCAGCAGCCAAGTACGGGGATCACAGGGCTACACCTTC; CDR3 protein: CASSQVRGSQGYTF
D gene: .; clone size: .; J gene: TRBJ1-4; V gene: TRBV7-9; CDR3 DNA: TGTGCCAGCAGCTTAGGACAGGATACAACTAATGAAAAACTGTTTTTT; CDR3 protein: CASSLGQDTTNEKLFF
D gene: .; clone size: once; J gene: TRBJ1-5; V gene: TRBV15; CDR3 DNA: TGTGCCACCAGCAGAGATCGTAGCGTTCAGCCCCAGCATTTT; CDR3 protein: CATSRDRSVQPQHF
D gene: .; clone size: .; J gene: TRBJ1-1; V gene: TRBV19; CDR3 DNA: TGTGCCAGTAGTATATTCAGCGAGTTGAACACTGAAGCTTTCTTT; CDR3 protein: CASSIFSELNTEAFF
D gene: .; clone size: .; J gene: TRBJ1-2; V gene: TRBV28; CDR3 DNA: TGTGCCAGCAGTTTCACACAGGGTGGATATGGCTACACCTTC; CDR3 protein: CASSFTQGGYGYTF
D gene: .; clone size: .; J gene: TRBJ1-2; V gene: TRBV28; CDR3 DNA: TGTGCCAGCAGCCGTCAACAGGGTAACTATGGCTACACCTTC; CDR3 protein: CASSRQQGNYGYTF
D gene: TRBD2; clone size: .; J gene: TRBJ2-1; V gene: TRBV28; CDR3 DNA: TGTGCCAGCATTCAGCGGGAGGGGGATGAGCAGTTCTTC; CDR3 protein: CASIQREGDEQFF
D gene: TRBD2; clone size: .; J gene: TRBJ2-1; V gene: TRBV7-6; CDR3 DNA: TGTGCCAGCCAACGTGGGAGGGTTTACAATGAGCAGTTCTTC; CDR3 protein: CASQRGRVYNEQFF
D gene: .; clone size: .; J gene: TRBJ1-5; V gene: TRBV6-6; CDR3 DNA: TGTGCCAGCAGTTCCGGCGGGAGCAATCAGCCCCAGCATTTT; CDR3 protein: CASSSGGSNQPQHF